Listed below are T cell receptor beta chains from one sample, sequenced in a study of T and B cells in COVID-19 patients. Using its own MiXCR run on the multiplex PCR reads, TCRdb lists one record per CDR3 protein. Of over 1,000 distinct CDR3 sequences listed, 20% to 25% are singletons. Sequenced input: blood. The receptors originated from a human donor with active COVID-19. Both conserved end residues are part of each CDR3. The D gene is left open where the match is weak. Size tells how often a clone was seen (once, few, many) or the class of an expanded clone, and some rows leave it out.

cdr3_nt cdr3_aa d_call clone_size j_call v_call
TGTGCCAGCAGCCAACTAGGGCGTGAGCAGTTCTTC CASSQLGREQFF - large TRBJ2-1 TRBV6-5
TGCAGTCCAGCGGGAAGCCTGTACAATGAGCAGTTCTTC CSPAGSLYNEQFF TRBD2 medium-sized TRBJ2-1 TRBV20-1
TGTGCCAGCAGTTCCAGCGGCACAGATACGCAGTATTTT CASSSSGTDTQYF - medium-sized TRBJ2-3 TRBV7-9
TGTGCCAGCAGCTTTATAGCGGGAGTGGGAAATACTCAGTATTTT CASSFIAGVGNTQYF TRBD2 - TRBJ2-3 TRBV7-6
TGTGCCAGCAGTTTATCTTACGGCCCCGGGGGGACAGTCTCCTACAATGAGCAGTTCTTC CASSLSYGPGGTVSYNEQFF - medium-sized TRBJ2-1 TRBV27
TGTGCCTCCGGGACGAATTCCTACGAGCAGTACTTC CASGTNSYEQYF - medium-sized TRBJ2-7 TRBV15
TGTGCCAGCAGCTTACGGGACGGAACCTTCCTCAACTGGGGCTACACCTTC CASSLRDGTFLNWGYTF - medium-sized TRBJ1-2 TRBV7-9
TGTGCCAGCATCAAGCGGGTCGGAGTATATTTCCAAGAGACCCAGTACTTC CASIKRVGVYFQETQYF - - TRBJ2-5 TRBV2
TGTGCCAGCTCACCAACAGGGGGTGGGAACACCGGGGAGCTGTTTTTT CASSPTGGGNTGELFF TRBD1 - TRBJ2-2 TRBV18
TGTGCCAGCAGGGAGGGTAATGGCTACACCTTC CASREGNGYTF - - TRBJ1-2 TRBV6-5
TGTGCCAGCAGTTTGTGGGATGACTATGGCTACACCTTC CASSLWDDYGYTF - large TRBJ1-2 TRBV12-3/TRBV12-4
TGTGCCAGCAGCTTAGTCTCTGGGACAGGGGTTGGCTACGAGCAGTACTTC CASSLVSGTGVGYEQYF TRBD1 medium-sized TRBJ2-7 TRBV7-6
TGTGCCAGCAGCCAAGCAGTGACAGTGTCCTACGAGCAGTACTTC CASSQAVTVSYEQYF - few TRBJ2-7 TRBV4-3
TGTGCCAGCAGTGACGGGTACCGGAACTCCTACAATGAGCAGTTCTTC CASSDGYRNSYNEQFF - medium-sized TRBJ2-1 TRBV6-4
TGTGCCACCAGCAGTCTACAGGGTGTTGGAAACACCATATATTTT CATSSLQGVGNTIYF - medium-sized TRBJ1-3 TRBV15
TGCGCCAGCAGCAACTACAGGGGGCTATACGAGCAGTACTTC CASSNYRGLYEQYF TRBD1 - TRBJ2-7 TRBV5-1